The clone carrying this T cell receptor (beta chain) was picked up a small number of times. The sample is drawn from a study of shared clonotypes between healthy human individuals. Profiled with immunoSEQ multiplex PCR; TCRdb holds only in-frame clones, not every one. Of fewer than 130,000 clones in the sample, 67% were seen once. The sequencing sample was made of memory CD8+ T cells sorted from blood. Described subset: CD45RO+ cells pooled with CCR7-negative TemRA cells. The clonotype originates from a woman younger than 45 in good health.

The CDR3 is CASSRTSGLGNEQFF. The CDR3, as DNA: TGCGCCAGCAGCCGGACTAGCGGGTTAGGGAATGAGCAGTTCTTC. The V gene is TRBV5-1, the J gene TRBJ2-1; 11 nucleotides align to TRBD2. Germline V CDR1 and CDR2: SGHRS, YFSETQ. The CDR3 covers 15 residues. The J segment lost 7 bases and the V segment lost 4 bases, leaving 7 bases of the junction unmatched.